This T cell receptor beta chain was obtained from a study of T cell changes during pregnancy in multiple sclerosis. Per germline, CDR1 SGDLS and CDR2 YYNGEE. Trimming removed 4 bases at V and 3 bases at J, with 20 bases between. The CDR3 runs to 16 residues. Libraries were prepared by immunoSEQ multiplex PCR; TCRdb keeps only in-frame clonotypes and omits some of them. The data show roughly 38,000 clones, 90% seen once. The V and J genes are TRBV9 and TRBJ2-7; D is possibly TRBD1 (7 bases). Sequencing used peripheral blood, obtained in the third trimester of pregnancy. The clonotype originates from a female donor in good health, enrolled as a control in a pregnancy study. The CDR3: CASSPGDRGGIYEQYF. In DNA, the CDR3 is TGTGCCAGCAGCCCCGGGGACAGAGGAGGGATCTACGAGCAGTACTTC.